This record looks at one T cell receptor (beta chain) sequence and its context. Its antigen is undetermined. From germline, CDR1 is SGHRS and CDR2 YFSETQ. The V and J ends lost 4 bases and 4 bases, in that order; junction bases with no gene match: 7. The CDR3 contains 15 residues. This was the immunoSEQ version 4 assay in survey mode. This table comes from immunoSEQ multiplex PCR, and its TCRdb copy is limited to in-frame clones, with some not included. The repertoire includes roughly 41,000 clones, around 80% of them detected once, and 1.6% sits in the top ten. These data come from a study of persistence of HIV-infected CD4 T cells. Lysates of CMV-infected fibroblasts at 10 ug/mL stimulated these cells. Sorted nonresponding memory CD4+ T cells were CD40L-negative, CD69-negative, CD45RO-high.

The starting material was CD4+ T cells sorted from PBMCs after approximately 19-hour stimulation, obtained from a patient who received antiretroviral therapy. This chain links TRBV5-1 with TRBJ1-1; TRBD1 agrees at 10 bases. The TCR was taken from an adult man with HIV who was CMV-seropositive. The CDR3 is CASSRTGQGTTEAFF. CDR3 nucleotide sequence: TGCGCCAGCAGCCGCACGGGACAGGGGACCACTGAAGCTTTCTTT.